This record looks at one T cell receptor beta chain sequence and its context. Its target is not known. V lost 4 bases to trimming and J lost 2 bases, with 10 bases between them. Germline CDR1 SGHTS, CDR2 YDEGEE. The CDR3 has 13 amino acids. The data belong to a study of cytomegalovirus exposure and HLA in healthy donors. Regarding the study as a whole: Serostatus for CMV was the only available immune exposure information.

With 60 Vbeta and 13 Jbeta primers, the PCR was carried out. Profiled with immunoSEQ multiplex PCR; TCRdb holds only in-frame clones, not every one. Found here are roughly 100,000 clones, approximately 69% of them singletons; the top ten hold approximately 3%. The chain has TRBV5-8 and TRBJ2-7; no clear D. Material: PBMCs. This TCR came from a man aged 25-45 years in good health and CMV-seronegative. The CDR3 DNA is TGTGCCAGCAGCCCAGACTTACCCTACGAGCAGTACTTC. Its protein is CASSPDLPYEQYF.